The T cell receptor (beta chain) under discussion was sequenced for a study of response to subunit inactivated influenza vaccine (dated by TCRdb to 2016 to 2019). Context from the whole study: The study used deep quantitative T cell receptor repertoire profiling to track responses to a trivalent subunit inactivated influenza vaccine.

Library method: RT-PCR. Instrument on record: Illumina HiSeq 2500. The raw public reads went through TCRdb reprocessing: fastp at Q25, MiXCR clone calling, in-frame beta chains kept. Every CDR3 protein is listed once, alongside the most common genes and DNA of its rows. Recorded for this sample are about 180,000 distinct CDR3 sequences; about a tenth of them occurred a single time. The top ten clonotypes cover approximately 10% of the sample. CDR1 and CDR2, looked up from the germline V gene, are SGDLS and YYNGEE. From the cysteine through the phenylalanine, the CDR3 covers 16 amino acids. Kept here is only the CDR3 DNA, which spans 48 bases and is read in frame from base 1. Relative to germline, V is missing 3 bases and J is missing 3 bases, with 6 bases of the junction outside any gene match. This clonotype was seen a handful of times. It lacks a known antigen. Base qualities are not at hand, and no much larger clone is one base apart.

What the research found in general, with its limitations: The authors proposed that each seasonal influenza vaccination may bring in only a limited number of new T cells.

This sequence was found in a man aged 50-60 years who received an inactivated influenza vaccine. Donor details come from another sample of the same person, matched by shared clones. The input for sequencing was non-naive T cells sorted from PBMCs, taken on the day of vaccination. The sample's cell subset or site label, decoded: memory T cell fraction. The rearranged segments are TRBV9 and TRBJ2-6, with 7 bases matching TRBD1. For the CDR3, the sequence is CASSADRVLGANVLTF. The bases are TGTGCCAGCAGCGCCGACAGGGTTCTTGGGGCCAACGTCCTGACTTTC.